Here is one T cell receptor (beta chain) with its context. The antigen is unknown. The data stem from a study of T cell responses to AZD1222 COVID-19 vaccine. Clones were read by immunoSEQ multiplex PCR, and TCRdb kept only the in-frame ones, dropping some. The sample consists of about 150,000 clones, about 88% of them appearing once. Germline values: CDR1 DFQATT, CDR2 SNEGSKA (reference sequence). Unmatched junction bases numbered 10, after V lost 6 bases and J lost 12 bases. The CDR3 consists of 11 residues. Findings and limits, study-wide: Spike-spanning, vaccine-associated CD4 TCRs were dominant at 160-218 and 743-854. The number of AZD1222 recipients seropositive at baseline was only five or six. Nearly half of spike-specific TCRs reportedly go after variant regions that carry no mutations.

The origin of this receptor is an adult in good health. The rearrangement joins TRBV20-1 to TRBJ2-7; 8 positions agree with TRBD1. Material: peripheral blood, obtained on day 0 of AZD1222 vaccination. CDR3 sequence reads: CSAHLGDRLYF. In nucleotides, the CDR3 is TGCAGTGCCCATTTAGGGGACAGGTTGTACTTC.